This TCR beta chain was recorded in a study of blood T cells in healthy people across ages. Healthy Caucasian individuals from Russia aged about 6 to 90 served as donors. Using a J-beta primer mix together with a sample-barcoded 5' primer, a second PCR was run for about 6 to 11 cycles. Every sample produced at least 2.5 million CDR3-containing paired-end reads. TCRdb ran MiXCR on the 5' RACE reads and lists one entry per CDR3 protein. The data hold some 1 million distinct CDR3 sequences, with 45% observed a single time. The sequenced sample consisted of blood. This TCR was recovered from a woman in her fifties or sixties in good health.

The CDR3 protein is CSAAGGSGRARDTQYF. CDR3 DNA: TGCAGTGCTGCCGGTGGGAGCGGGAGGGCCAGGGATACGCAGTATTTT. This rearrangement joins TRBV20-1 to TRBJ2-3; 10 bases fit TRBD2. CDR1 and CDR2 (germline): DFQATT, SNEGSKA (reference sequence). Trimming cost V 5 bases and J 6 bases; bases outside gene matches: 14. The CDR3 spans 16 residues.